Only a few counts were recorded for the clone carrying this T cell receptor beta chain. Its matching antigen is unknown. The trim removed 0 bases at V and 7 bases at J, leaving 13 bases unmatched. Germline-derived CDR1 and CDR2 are SGDLS and YYNGEE. CDR3 length equals 17 residues. Using its own MiXCR run on the 5' RACE reads, TCRdb lists one record per CDR3 protein. The repertoire consists of about 200,000 distinct CDR3 sequences, with under 20% occurring once and the leading ten covering roughly 1.9%. This sample is drawn from a study of T-cell memory formation after mild COVID-19. The study's findings and limits: Clonal second-wave expansions that peaked on day 37 had unconfirmed SARS-CoV-2 specificity. Memory sampled before infection contained some responding clones, suggesting cross-reactive memory joined.

The sequenced material came from PBMCs or a T cell subset sorted from them (not recorded which). This chain connects TRBV9 to TRBJ2-1; 7 nucleotides match TRBD1. The receptor's source is an adult woman who had mild COVID-19 (a few samples of this study predate the infection). Cell type and time point are not known. CDR3 region: CASSVEIGGDLLNEQFF. The CDR3 region has the DNA TGTGCCAGCAGCGTAGAGATAGGGGGCGATTTATTGAATGAGCAGTTCTTC.